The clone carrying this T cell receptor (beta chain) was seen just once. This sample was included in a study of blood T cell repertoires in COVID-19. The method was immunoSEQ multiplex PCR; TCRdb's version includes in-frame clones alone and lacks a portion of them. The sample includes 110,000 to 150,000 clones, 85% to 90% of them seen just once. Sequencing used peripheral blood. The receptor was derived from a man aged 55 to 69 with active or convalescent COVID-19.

CDR3 sequence: CASSLRQVTDTQYF. The CDR3, as DNA: TGTGCCAGCAGCCTTCGGCAGGTCACAGATACGCAGTATTTT. The V gene is TRBV5-4, the J gene TRBJ2-3; D gene unclear. V was clipped by 4 bases and J by 2 bases, with 11 bases between them. The CDR3 has 14 amino acids. Germline V gene sequence: CDR1 SGHNT, CDR2 YYREEE (reference sequence). Full variable domain (remainder filled in from reference TRBV5-4 and TRBJ2-3): ETGVTQSPTHLIKTRGQQVTLRCSSQSGHNTVSWYQQALGQGPQFIFQYYREEENGRGNFPPRFSGLQFPNYSSELNVNALELDDSALYLCASSLRQVTDTQYFGPGTRLTVL.